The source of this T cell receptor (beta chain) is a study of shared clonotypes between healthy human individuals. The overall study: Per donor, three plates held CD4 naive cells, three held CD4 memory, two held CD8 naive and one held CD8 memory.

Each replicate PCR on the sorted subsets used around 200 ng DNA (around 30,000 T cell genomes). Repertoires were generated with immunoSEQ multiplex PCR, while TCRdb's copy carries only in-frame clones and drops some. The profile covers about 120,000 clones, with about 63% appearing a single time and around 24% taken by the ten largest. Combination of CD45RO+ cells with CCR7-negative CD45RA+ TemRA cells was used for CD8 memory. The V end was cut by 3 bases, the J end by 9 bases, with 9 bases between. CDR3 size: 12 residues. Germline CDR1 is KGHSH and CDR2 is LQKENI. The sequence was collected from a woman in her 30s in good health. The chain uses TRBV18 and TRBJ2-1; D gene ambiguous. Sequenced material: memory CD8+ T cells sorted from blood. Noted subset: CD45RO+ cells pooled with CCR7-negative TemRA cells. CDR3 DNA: TGTGCCAGCTCACCCGGCGATAGTGAGCAGTTCTTC. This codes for CASSPGDSEQFF.